The 13 T cell receptor beta chains below come from one sample, sequenced in a study of T-cell reconstitution after alpha-beta-depleted transplantation in children. Preparation of the TCRbeta library was carried out with unique molecular identifiers. A single record per CDR3 protein comes from TCRdb applying MiXCR to the PCR reads. Of approximately 980,000 distinct CDR3 sequences in the sample, about 29% were seen once. The sample here was PBMCs, mostly from graft donor cells, taken 360 days after TCRalphabeta/CD19-depleted stem cell transplant. These receptors were collected from a boy less than two years old who had a stem cell transplant for SCID, so the T cells may come from the graft donor.

The chain joins TRBV9 to TRBJ2-3; no definite D call. The CDR3 totals 15 residues. Trimming shortened V by 0 bases and J by 0 bases, and 8 bases separated the two germline ends. Germline CDR1 is SGDLS and CDR2 is YYNGEE. The CDR3 nucleotides are TGTGCCAGCAGCGTAGCAGGCCAGAGCACAGATACGCAGTATTTT. Amino acids: CASSVAGQSTDTQYF.

This chain joins TRBV6-5 and TRBJ2-6, with D maybe TRBD1 (6 bases). Trimming stripped 2 bases from V and 0 bases from J, with 8 bases between. This CDR3 comprises 16 residues. Per the germline V gene, CDR1 is MNHEY and CDR2 is SVGAGI. CDR3 sequence reads: CASSYTGNSGANVLTF. CDR3 sequence (DNA): TGTGCCAGCAGTTACACAGGGAACTCTGGGGCCAACGTCCTGACTTTC.

J is TRBJ2-1 and V is TRBV12-3 or TRBV12-4, with D hard to call. V gave up 3 bases and J gave up 4 bases, with 16 bases separating them. This CDR3 has 16 residues. In nucleotides, the CDR3 is TGTGCCAGCAGTTTGGCGGCACTACCCAATTACAATGAGCAGTTCTTC. Protein product: CASSLAALPNYNEQFF.

The sample holds a few counts of this clonotype. This sequence joins TRBV4-1 and TRBJ1-6; D ambiguous. The CDR3 is 15 amino acids. Trimming removed 0 bases at V and 9 bases at J, with 12 bases between. The germline V gene has CDR1 MGHRA and CDR2 YSYEKL. CDR3 region: CASSQESGILSPLHF. The CDR3 DNA reads TGCGCCAGCAGCCAAGAGTCAGGAATTCTTTCACCCCTCCACTTT.

This clonotype was counted a single time. The CDR3 bases are TGTGCCAGCAGTCGACAGGACCTCACAGATACGCAGTATTTT. It encodes CASSRQDLTDTQYF. The chain couples TRBV3-1 to TRBJ2-3, with a weak D call TRBD1 (6 bases). In germline, CDR1 is LGHDT, CDR2 YNNKEL (reference sequence). V dropped 6 bases and J dropped 2 bases, with 12 bases sitting between them. This CDR3 contains 14 residues.

This clonotype occurred many times. CDR3 DNA sequence: TGTGCCAGCAGTCCCGTGGACAGGGGGAGCGGGCAGTACTTC. Amino acids: CASSPVDRGSGQYF. The chain joins TRBV28 to TRBJ2-7; 10 bases match TRBD1. This CDR3 has 14 residues. Trimming removed 5 bases from V and 9 bases from J; junction bases left unmatched: 10. Per the germline V gene, CDR1 is MDHEN and CDR2 is SYDVKM.

This clonotype has a count of ten or more. The rearrangement uses TRBV13 and TRBJ2-1; a weak D match, TRBD2 (5 bases). The germline gives CDR1 PRHDT, CDR2 FYEKMQ (reference sequence). This CDR3 has 16 residues. V dropped 1 base and J dropped 4 bases, with 14 bases sitting between them. The CDR3 protein is CASSLDTRTAYNEQFF. For the CDR3, the DNA is TGTGCCAGCAGCTTAGATACTAGAACCGCTTACAATGAGCAGTTCTTC.

The CDR3 loop reads CSANGGQGYNSPLHF. CDR3 DNA sequence: TGCAGTGCCAACGGGGGACAGGGCTATAATTCACCCCTCCACTTT. The rearrangement uses TRBV20-1 and TRBJ1-6; 9 bases map to TRBD1. CDR1 DFQATT and CDR2 SNEGSKA come from the germline V gene (reference sequence). The CDR3 length is 15 residues. V was pared by 6 bases and J by 3 bases, with 6 bases of the junction left unmatched.

The chain joins TRBV7-9 to TRBJ1-1; no definite D call. The CDR3 spans 13 residues. Germline values: CDR1 SEHNR, CDR2 FQNEAQ (reference sequence). V lost 5 bases to trimming and J lost 7 bases, with 14 bases between them. The CDR3 DNA reads TGTGCCAGCAGCCCGCACCCAAAGGGTGAAGCTTTCTTT. Translating it yields CASSPHPKGEAFF.

Turning to this clonotype: One end of the junction is discordant with germline, which a read error may explain. The chain joins TRBV12-3 or TRBV12-4 to TRBJ1-5; no clear D gene. The CDR3 has 11 amino acids. CDR3 in amino acids: CTSSLGEAQHF. CDR3 DNA: TGTACCAGCAGTTTGGGAGAAGCCCAGCATTTT.

This chain uses TRBV4-1 with TRBJ2-4; tentative D call: TRBD2 (7 bases). The CDR3 contains 21 residues. The V and J ends lost 3 bases and 0 bases respectively, with 27 bases between them. Germline V lookup: CDR1 MGHRA, CDR2 YSYEKL. The CDR3 sequence: CASSHHNLGGPWTIAKNIQYF. The CDR3 coding sequence is TGCGCCAGCAGCCATCACAACCTCGGGGGGCCCTGGACAATAGCCAAAAACATTCAGTACTTC.

This clonotype was picked up a small number of times. As DNA, the CDR3 is TGTGCCAGCAGCTTACACCCGAGCTCCTATAATTCACCCCTCCACTTT. Residues: CASSLHPSSYNSPLHF. This sequence joins TRBV7-2 and TRBJ1-6; D is uncertain. The V gene's germline CDR1 is SGHTA and CDR2 FQGNSA. This CDR3 contains 16 residues. Trimming shortened V by 2 bases and J by 0 bases, and 8 bases separated the two germline ends. Variable domain in full (rest from reference TRBV7-2 and TRBJ1-6): GAGVSQSPSNKVTEKGKDVELRCDPISGHTALYWYRQSLGQGLEFLIYFQGNSAPDKSGLPSDRFSAERTGGSVSTLTIQRTQQEDSAVYLCASSLHPSSYNSPLHFGNGTRLTVT.

This clonotype was observed a handful of times. V usage is TRBV6-2 or TRBV6-3 and J usage is TRBJ1-5, with 8 bases matching TRBD1. With V trimmed by 5 bases and J by 5 bases, 5 bases remained unmatched. Germline V lookup: CDR1 MNHEY, CDR2 SVGEGT. The CDR3 covers 14 residues. The CDR3 bases are TGTGCCAGCAGTCACCCACAGGGGGATCAGCCCCAGCATTTT. This gives the protein CASSHPQGDQPQHF.